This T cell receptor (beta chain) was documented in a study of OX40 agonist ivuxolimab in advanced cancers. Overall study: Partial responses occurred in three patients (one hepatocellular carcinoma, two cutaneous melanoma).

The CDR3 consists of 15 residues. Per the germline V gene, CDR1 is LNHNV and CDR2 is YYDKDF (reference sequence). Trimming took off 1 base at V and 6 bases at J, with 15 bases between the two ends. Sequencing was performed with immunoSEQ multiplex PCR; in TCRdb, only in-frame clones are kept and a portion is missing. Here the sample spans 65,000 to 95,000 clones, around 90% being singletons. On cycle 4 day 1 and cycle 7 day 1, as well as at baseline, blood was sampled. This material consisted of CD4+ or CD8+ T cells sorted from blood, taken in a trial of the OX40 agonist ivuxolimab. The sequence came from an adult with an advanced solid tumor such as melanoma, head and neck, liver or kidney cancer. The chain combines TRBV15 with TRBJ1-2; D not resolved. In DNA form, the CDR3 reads TGTGCCACCAGCAGAGCCAATTGGTGGGGTAATGGCTACACCTTC. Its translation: CATSRANWWGNGYTF.